This entry features one TCR beta chain sequence. These data are taken from a study of cytomegalovirus exposure and HLA in healthy donors. The germline V gene encodes CDR1 SNHLY and CDR2 FYNNEI. The CDR3 is 15 residues long. Trimming took 6 bases from V and 1 from J, leaving 16 bases between them. The method was immunoSEQ multiplex PCR; TCRdb's version includes in-frame clones alone and lacks a portion of them. The table lists 70,000 to 80,000 clones, 90% to 95% of them singletons. The clonotype was recovered from a young woman in good health and CMV-seropositive. Sequencing was performed on PBMCs. The V gene is TRBV2, the J gene TRBJ2-7; a weak D match, TRBD2 (6 bases). In nucleotides, the CDR3 is TGTGCCAGCAGAGTGACGGGGGTGGGTTCCTACGAGCAGTACTTC. It encodes CASRVTGVGSYEQYF.